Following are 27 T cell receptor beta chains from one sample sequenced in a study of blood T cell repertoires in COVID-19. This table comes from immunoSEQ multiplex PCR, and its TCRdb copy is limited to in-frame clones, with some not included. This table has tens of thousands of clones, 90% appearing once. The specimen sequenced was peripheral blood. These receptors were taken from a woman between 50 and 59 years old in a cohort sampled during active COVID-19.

CDR3 DNA: TGTGCCTGGAGTGAGGAGGTAACGTGGTACGGCATTCAGTACTTC. The encoded protein is CAWSEEVTWYGIQYF. The V and J genes are TRBV30 and TRBJ2-4; a weak D match, TRBD2 (5 bases). V lost 1 base and J lost 9, with 19 bases in between. CDR1 GTSNPN and CDR2 SVGIG come from the germline V gene (reference sequence). The CDR3 runs to 15 residues.

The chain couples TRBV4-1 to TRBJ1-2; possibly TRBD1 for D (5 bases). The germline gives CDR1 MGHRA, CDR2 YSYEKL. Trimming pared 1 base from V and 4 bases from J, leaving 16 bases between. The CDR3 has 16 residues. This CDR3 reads CASSQAQGDNRYGYTF. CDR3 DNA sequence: TGCGCCAGCAGCCAAGCCCAGGGCGATAACCGCTATGGCTACACCTTC.

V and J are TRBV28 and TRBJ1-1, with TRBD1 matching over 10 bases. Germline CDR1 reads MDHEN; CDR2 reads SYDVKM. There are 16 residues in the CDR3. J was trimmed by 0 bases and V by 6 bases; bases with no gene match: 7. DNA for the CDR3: TGTGCCAGCAGGGGACAGGGGCTACTTATGAACACTGAAGCTTTCTTT. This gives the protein CASRGQGLLMNTEAFF.

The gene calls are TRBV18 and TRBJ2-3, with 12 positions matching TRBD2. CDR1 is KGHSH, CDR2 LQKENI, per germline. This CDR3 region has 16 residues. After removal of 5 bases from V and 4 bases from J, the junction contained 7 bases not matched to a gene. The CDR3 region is CASSTVTSGSADTQYF. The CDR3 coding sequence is TGTGCCAGCTCAACCGTGACTAGCGGGAGTGCAGATACGCAGTATTTT. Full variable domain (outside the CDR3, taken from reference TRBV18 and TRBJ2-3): NAGVMQNPRHLVRRRGQEARLRCSPMKGHSHVYWYRQLPEEGLKFMVYLQKENIIDESGMPKERFSAEFPKEGPSILRIQQVVRGDSAAYFCASSTVTSGSADTQYFGPGTRLTVL.

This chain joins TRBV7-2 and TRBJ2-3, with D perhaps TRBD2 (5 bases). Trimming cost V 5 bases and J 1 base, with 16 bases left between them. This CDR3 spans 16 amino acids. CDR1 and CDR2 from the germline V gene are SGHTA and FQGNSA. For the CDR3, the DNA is TGTGCCAGCAGCCCCCCGAAGAAAGCGGGCACAGATACGCAGTATTTT. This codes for CASSPPKKAGTDTQYF.

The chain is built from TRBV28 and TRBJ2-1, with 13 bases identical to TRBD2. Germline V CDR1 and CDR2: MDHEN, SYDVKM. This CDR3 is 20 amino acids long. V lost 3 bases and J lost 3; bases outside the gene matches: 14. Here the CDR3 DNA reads TGTGCCAGCAGTTTGCCCGGGAGGACTAGCGGGAGCGTTGTCTACAATGAGCAGTTCTTC. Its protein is CASSLPGRTSGSVVYNEQFF.

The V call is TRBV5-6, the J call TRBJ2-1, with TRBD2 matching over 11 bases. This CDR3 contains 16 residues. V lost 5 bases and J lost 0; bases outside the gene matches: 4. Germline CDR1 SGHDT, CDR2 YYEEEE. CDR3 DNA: TGTGCCAGCAGGCGGGGACTAGCGGACTCCTACAATGAGCAGTTCTTC. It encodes CASRRGLADSYNEQFF.

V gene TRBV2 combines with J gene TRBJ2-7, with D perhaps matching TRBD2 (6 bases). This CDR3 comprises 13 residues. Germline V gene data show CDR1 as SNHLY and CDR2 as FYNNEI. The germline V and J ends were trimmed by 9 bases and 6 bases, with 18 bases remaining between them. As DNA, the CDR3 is TGTGCCAGTACTAGCCCGAGGGGTTCCGAGCAGTACTTC. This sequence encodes CASTSPRGSEQYF.

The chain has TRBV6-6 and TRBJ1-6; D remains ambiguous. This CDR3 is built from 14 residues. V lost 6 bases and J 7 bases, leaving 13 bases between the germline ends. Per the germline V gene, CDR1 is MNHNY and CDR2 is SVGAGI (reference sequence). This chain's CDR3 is CASSRFGSNSPLHF. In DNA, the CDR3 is TGTGCCAGCAGCCGGTTCGGGTCCAATTCACCCCTCCACTTT.

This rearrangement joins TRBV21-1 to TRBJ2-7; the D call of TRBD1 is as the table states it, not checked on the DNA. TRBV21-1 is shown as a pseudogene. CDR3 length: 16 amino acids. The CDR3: CASSRNGQGPRYEQYF. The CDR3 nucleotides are TGTGCCAGCAGCAGAAACGGACAGGGGCCACGCTACGAGCAGTACTTC.

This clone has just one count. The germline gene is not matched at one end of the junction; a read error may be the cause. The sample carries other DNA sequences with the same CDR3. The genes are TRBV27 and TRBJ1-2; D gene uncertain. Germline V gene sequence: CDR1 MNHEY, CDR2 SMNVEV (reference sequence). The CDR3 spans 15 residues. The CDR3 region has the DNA TGTGCCAGCGCTTCCTCCGGGTCCTGGGGAGATGGCTACACCTTT. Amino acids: CASASSGSWGDGYTF.

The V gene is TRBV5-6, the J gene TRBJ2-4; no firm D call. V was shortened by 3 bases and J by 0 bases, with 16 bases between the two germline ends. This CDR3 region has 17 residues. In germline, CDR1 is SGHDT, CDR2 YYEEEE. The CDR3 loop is CASSSMGRQLAKNIQYF. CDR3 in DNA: TGTGCCAGCAGCTCCATGGGCAGGCAATTAGCCAAAAACATTCAGTACTTC.

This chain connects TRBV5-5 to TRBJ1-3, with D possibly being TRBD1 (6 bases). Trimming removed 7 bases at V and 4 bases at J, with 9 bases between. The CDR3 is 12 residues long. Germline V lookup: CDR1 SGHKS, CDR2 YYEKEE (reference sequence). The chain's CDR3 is CASQDSGNTIYF. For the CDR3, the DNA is TGTGCCAGCCAGGACAGCGGAAACACCATATATTTT.

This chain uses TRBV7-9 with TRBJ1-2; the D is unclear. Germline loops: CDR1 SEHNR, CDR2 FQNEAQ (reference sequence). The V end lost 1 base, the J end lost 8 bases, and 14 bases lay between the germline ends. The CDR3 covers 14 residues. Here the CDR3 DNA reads TGTGCCAGCAGCTTAGACCTCTCGGGAGGAGGCTACACCTTC. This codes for CASSLDLSGGGYTF.

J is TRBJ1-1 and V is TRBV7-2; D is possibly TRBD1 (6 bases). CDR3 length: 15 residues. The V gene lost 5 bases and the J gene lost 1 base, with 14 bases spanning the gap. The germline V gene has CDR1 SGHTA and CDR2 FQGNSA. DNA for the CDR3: TGTGCCAGCAGCGCGAGGACAGTGCCGAACACTGAAGCTTTCTTT. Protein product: CASSARTVPNTEAFF. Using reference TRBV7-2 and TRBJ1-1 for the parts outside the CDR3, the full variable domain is GAGVSQSPSNKVTEKGKDVELRCDPISGHTALYWYRQSLGQGLEFLIYFQGNSAPDKSGLPSDRFSAERTGGSVSTLTIQRTQQEDSAVYLCASSARTVPNTEAFFGQGTRLTVV.

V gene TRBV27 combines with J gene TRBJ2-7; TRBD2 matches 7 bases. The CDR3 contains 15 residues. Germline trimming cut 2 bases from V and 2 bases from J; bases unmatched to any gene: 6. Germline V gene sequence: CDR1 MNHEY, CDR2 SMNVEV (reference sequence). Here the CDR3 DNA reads TGTGCCAGCAGTTTAAAAGCGGGAAGGACCTACGAGCAGTACTTC. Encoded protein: CASSLKAGRTYEQYF.

Written as DNA, the CDR3 is TGTGCCAGTAGTGCTAATCGACAGGGGACCGGGGAGCTGTTTTTT. Its translation: CASSANRQGTGELFF. The V and J genes are TRBV19 and TRBJ2-2; 8 bases are a match to TRBD1. Looked up from germline, CDR1 is LNHDA and CDR2 is SQIVND (reference sequence). The V gene end was trimmed by 5 bases and the J gene end by 5 bases; junction bases not matched to a gene: 7. This CDR3 has 15 amino acids.

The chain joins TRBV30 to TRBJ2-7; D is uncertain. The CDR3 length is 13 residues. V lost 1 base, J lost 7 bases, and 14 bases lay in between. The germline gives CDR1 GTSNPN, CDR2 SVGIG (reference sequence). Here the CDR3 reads CAWSGWSAREQYF. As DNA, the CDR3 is TGTGCCTGGAGTGGTTGGAGCGCCCGAGAGCAGTACTTC.

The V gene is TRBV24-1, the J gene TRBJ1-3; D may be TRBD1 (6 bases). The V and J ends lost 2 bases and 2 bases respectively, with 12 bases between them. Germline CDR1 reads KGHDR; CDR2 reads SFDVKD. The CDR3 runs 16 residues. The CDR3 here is CATSDSTDRTGNTIYF. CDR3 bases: TGTGCCACCAGTGATTCCACCGACAGGACTGGAAACACCATATATTTT.

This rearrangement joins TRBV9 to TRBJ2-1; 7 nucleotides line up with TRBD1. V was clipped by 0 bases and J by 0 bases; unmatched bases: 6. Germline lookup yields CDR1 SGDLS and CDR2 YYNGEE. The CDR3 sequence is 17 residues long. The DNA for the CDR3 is TGTGCCAGCAGCGTAGGTACAGGGGCCAGCTCCTACAATGAGCAGTTCTTC. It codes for CASSVGTGASSYNEQFF.

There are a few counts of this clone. In DNA form, the CDR3 reads TGTGCCAGCAGCCCCAAGAATGTCAGGGGGACTGAAGCTTTCTTT. Protein: CASSPKNVRGTEAFF. V and J are TRBV3-1 (or the pseudogene TRBV3-2) and TRBJ1-1; TRBD1 aligns across 7 bases. Trimming took 4 bases from V and 5 from J; bases not matched to a gene: 10. Germline-derived CDR1 and CDR2 are LGHDT and YNNKEL (reference sequence). This CDR3 spans 15 amino acids.

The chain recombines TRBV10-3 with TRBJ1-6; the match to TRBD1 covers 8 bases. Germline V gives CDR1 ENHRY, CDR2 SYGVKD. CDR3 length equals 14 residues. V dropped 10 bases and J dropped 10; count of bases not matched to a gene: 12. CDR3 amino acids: CATLTGAQGSPLHF. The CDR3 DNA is TGTGCCACATTGACAGGGGCCCAGGGATCACCCCTCCACTTT.

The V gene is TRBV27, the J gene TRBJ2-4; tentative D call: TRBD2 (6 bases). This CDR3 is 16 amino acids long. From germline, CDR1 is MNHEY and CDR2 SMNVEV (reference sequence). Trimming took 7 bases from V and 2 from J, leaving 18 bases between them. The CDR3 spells CASTEGRERPKNIQYF. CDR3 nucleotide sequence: TGTGCCAGCACCGAGGGGCGGGAAAGGCCCAAAAACATTCAGTACTTC.

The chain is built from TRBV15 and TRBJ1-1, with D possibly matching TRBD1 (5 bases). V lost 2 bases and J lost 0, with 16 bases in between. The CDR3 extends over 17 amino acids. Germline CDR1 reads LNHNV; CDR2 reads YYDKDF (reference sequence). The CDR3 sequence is CATSRFLDSPMNTEAFF. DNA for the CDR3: TGTGCCACCAGCAGATTTCTAGACAGCCCGATGAACACTGAAGCTTTCTTT.

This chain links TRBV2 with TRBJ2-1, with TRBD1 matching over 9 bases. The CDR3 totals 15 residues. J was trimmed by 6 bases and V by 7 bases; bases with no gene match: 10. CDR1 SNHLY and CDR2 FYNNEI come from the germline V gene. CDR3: CASNPGTGRTNEQFF. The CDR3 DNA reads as TGTGCCAGCAACCCCGGGACAGGGCGAACCAATGAGCAGTTCTTC.

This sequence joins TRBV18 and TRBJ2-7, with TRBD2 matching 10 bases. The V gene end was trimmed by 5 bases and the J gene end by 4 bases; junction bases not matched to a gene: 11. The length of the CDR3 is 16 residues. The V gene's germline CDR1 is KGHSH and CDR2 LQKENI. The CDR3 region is CASSFSVASGSYEQYF. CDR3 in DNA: TGTGCCAGCTCATTTTCCGTCGCTAGCGGGAGTTACGAGCAGTACTTC.

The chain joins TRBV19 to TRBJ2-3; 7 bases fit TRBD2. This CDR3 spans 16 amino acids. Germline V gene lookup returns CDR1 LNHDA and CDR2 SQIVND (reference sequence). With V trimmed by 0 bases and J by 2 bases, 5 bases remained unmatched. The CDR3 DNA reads TGTGCCAGTAGTATAGAACCAGCGGGGTTCACAGATACGCAGTATTTT. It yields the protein CASSIEPAGFTDTQYF.